One and the same sample provided the 2 T cell receptor beta chains below, sequenced in a study of blood T cells in healthy people across ages. Then a second PCR, running roughly 7 to 11 cycles, was carried out with a sample-barcoded 5' primer and a J-beta primer mix. TCRdb re-derived calls from the 5' RACE reads in MiXCR, one entry per CDR3 protein. The sample consists of 900,000 to 950,000 distinct CDR3 sequences, under 35% of them appearing once. Separately, the same data were catalogued under a study of T cells of mothers and their children.

Sequences were obtained from blood. The receptor source for this set is a woman aged 40 to 49 in good health.

This chain links TRBV15 with TRBJ1-1; a possible D gene is TRBD1 (5 bases). The germline V gene encodes CDR1 LNHNV and CDR2 YYDKDF (reference sequence). The CDR3 has 13 amino acids. The V end lost 6 bases, the J end lost 12 bases, and 20 bases lay between the germline ends. This CDR3 reads CATSGGASIETFF. CDR3 nucleotides: TGTGCCACCAGTGGAGGGGCTTCGATTGAGACTTTCTTT.

The rearrangement uses TRBV27 and TRBJ2-1; D not resolved. The CDR3 runs 13 residues. V lost 6 bases and J lost 4, with 10 bases in between. The germline gives CDR1 MNHEY, CDR2 SMNVEV (reference sequence). For the CDR3, the DNA is TGTGCCAGCAGGTTTGAAGGGTACAATGAGCAGTTCTTC. The encoded protein is CASRFEGYNEQFF.